This T cell receptor beta chain was captured in a study of blood T cell repertoires in COVID-19. As for the study in general: There were acute and convalescent COVID-19 samples, and they came from the United States, Italy and Spain. In each case, the material was cDNA or gDNA derived from T cells, B-cell-depleted T cells, or PBMCs.

Seattle enrolled patients during active infection and tracked them longitudinally. With V trimmed by 5 bases and J by 3 bases, 3 bases remained unmatched. Germline CDR1 and CDR2: MDHEN and SYDVKM. The CDR3 has 13 amino acids. Libraries were prepared by immunoSEQ multiplex PCR; TCRdb keeps only in-frame clonotypes and omits some of them. The repertoire has about 87,000 clones, around 82% of them found once; the top ten carry approximately 3%. Sequenced: peripheral blood. The clonotype was recovered from an elderly woman with COVID-19, enrolled during active disease. The rearrangement links TRBV28 to TRBJ2-7; 8 bases align to TRBD2. The chain's CDR3 is CASSIGTSYEQYF. CDR3 bases: TGTGCCAGCAGTATCGGGACTAGCTACGAGCAGTACTTC.